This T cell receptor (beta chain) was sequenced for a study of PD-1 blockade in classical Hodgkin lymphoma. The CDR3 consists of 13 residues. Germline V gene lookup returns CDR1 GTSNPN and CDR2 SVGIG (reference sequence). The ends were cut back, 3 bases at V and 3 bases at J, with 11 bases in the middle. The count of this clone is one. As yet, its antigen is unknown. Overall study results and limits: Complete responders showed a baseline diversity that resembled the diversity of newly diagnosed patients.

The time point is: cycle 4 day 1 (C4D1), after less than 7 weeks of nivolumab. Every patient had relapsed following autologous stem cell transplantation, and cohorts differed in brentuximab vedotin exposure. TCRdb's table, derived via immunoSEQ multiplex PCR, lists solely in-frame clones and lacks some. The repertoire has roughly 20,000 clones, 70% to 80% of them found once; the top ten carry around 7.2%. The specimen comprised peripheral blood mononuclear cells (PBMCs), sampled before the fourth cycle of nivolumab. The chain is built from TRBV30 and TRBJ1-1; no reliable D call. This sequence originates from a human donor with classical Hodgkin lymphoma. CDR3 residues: CAWSRGGDTEAFF. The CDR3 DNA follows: TGTGCCTGGAGCCGAGGTGGAGACACTGAAGCTTTCTTT.